The 9 T cell receptor beta chains in this list originate from one sample, sequenced in a study of T cell responses to AZD1222 COVID-19 vaccine. Repertoires were generated with immunoSEQ multiplex PCR, while TCRdb's copy carries only in-frame clones and drops some. Seen here are 100,000 to 150,000 clones, 75% to 90% observed once, and the top ten hold 3.5% to 5.5%. The input for sequencing was peripheral blood, taken 28 days after the second AZD1222 dose. The receptor set was obtained from an adult who received the AZD1222 COVID-19 vaccine.

This clone was seen a few times. V usage is TRBV19 and J usage is TRBJ2-3, with 9 nucleotides matching TRBD1. After removal of 6 bases from V and 3 bases from J, the junction contained 4 bases not matched to a gene. The CDR3 runs 14 residues. The V gene's germline CDR1 is LNHDA and CDR2 SQIVND (reference sequence). The CDR3 loop is CASRQTGGTDTQYF. In nucleotides, the CDR3 is TGTGCCAGTAGACAGACAGGGGGGACAGATACGCAGTATTTT.

The V gene is TRBV7-8, the J gene TRBJ1-5, with no clear D. CDR3 length equals 13 residues. Germline CDR1 SGHVS, CDR2 FQNEAQ. V lost 1 base to trimming and J lost 5 bases, with 6 bases between them. The CDR3 spells CASSLGGYQPQHF. In DNA, the CDR3 is TGTGCCAGCAGCTTAGGAGGGTATCAGCCCCAGCATTTT.

Only a few counts were recorded for this clone. The J gene is TRBJ1-6, the V gene TRBV6-5, with a possible D match to TRBD1 (6 bases). V was clipped by 0 bases and J by 7 bases, with 7 bases between them. Germline-derived CDR1 and CDR2 are MNHEY and SVGAGI. CDR3 length equals 14 residues. The CDR3 is CASSYSGQNSPLHF. The CDR3 DNA sequence: TGTGCCAGCAGTTACTCAGGACAGAATTCACCCCTCCACTTT.

The chain employs TRBV7-3 and TRBJ1-3; no firm D call. CDR3 length equals 14 residues. The V gene's germline CDR1 is SGHTA and CDR2 FQGTGA. Trimming removed 5 bases from V and 0 bases from J, with 8 bases in between. This CDR3 is CASSLHSSGNTIYF. The CDR3, as DNA: TGTGCCAGCAGCCTACACAGCTCTGGAAACACCATATATTTT. Using reference TRBV7-3 and TRBJ1-3 for the parts outside the CDR3, the full variable domain is GAGVSQTPSNKVTEKGKYVELRCDPISGHTALYWYRQSLGQGPEFLIYFQGTGAADDSGLPNDRFFAVRPEGSVSTLKIQRTERGDSAVYLCASSLHSSGNTIYFGEGSWLTVV.

The chain is built from TRBV9 and TRBJ1-2; D gene uncertain. Trimming removed 4 bases at V and 2 bases at J, with 15 bases between. CDR1 and CDR2 from the germline V gene are SGDLS and YYNGEE. The CDR3 has 15 amino acids. Written as DNA, the CDR3 is TGTGCCAGCAGCCCCGACATCGGGCAAAACTATGGCTACACCTTC. It specifies CASSPDIGQNYGYTF.

V is TRBV28 and J is TRBJ2-7; possible D gene TRBD2, 5 bases. The CDR3 runs to 15 residues. The V end lost 2 bases, the J end lost 6 bases, and 17 bases lay between the germline ends. Germline CDR1 MDHEN, CDR2 SYDVKM. The CDR3 region has the DNA TGTGCCAGCAGTTTAGTCGCTCCCGGGGTTGGCGAGCAGTACTTC. Translating it yields CASSLVAPGVGEQYF.

This chain links TRBV24-1 with TRBJ2-2; TRBD1 agrees at 7 bases. Germline CDR1 is KGHDR and CDR2 is SFDVKD. The CDR3 covers 15 residues. The V and J ends lost 9 bases and 0 bases, in that order; junction bases with no gene match: 6. The CDR3 spells CATHAGTANTGELFF. CDR3 DNA sequence: TGTGCCACCCACGCCGGGACAGCGAACACCGGGGAGCTGTTTTTT.

The V call is TRBV5-4, the J call TRBJ2-3, with 7 bases fitting TRBD2. This CDR3 region has 16 residues. V lost 4 bases, J lost 3 bases, and 11 bases stayed unmatched. Per germline, CDR1 SGHNT and CDR2 YYREEE (reference sequence). The CDR3, as DNA: TGTGCCAGCAGCCAGAAAAGCGGGGAGCCAACAGATACGCAGTATTTT. As protein: CASSQKSGEPTDTQYF. Variable domain in full (rest from reference TRBV5-4 and TRBJ2-3): ETGVTQSPTHLIKTRGQQVTLRCSSQSGHNTVSWYQQALGQGPQFIFQYYREEENGRGNFPPRFSGLQFPNYSSELNVNALELDDSALYLCASSQKSGEPTDTQYFGPGTRLTVL.

This CDR3 is CASSVGGERDEQYF. As DNA, the CDR3 is TGTGCCAGCAGCGTAGGAGGGGAGCGCGACGAGCAGTACTTC. The chain combines TRBV9 with TRBJ2-7, with D possibly called TRBD1 or TRBD2 (5 bases each). V was cut by 0 bases and J by 5 bases, with 12 bases left in between. CDR3 length equals 14 residues. Germline V CDR1 and CDR2: SGDLS, YYNGEE.